The present T cell receptor (beta chain) was sequenced within a study of CD8 T cells in ankylosing spondylitis. Study-wide results and caveats: Typical of ankylosing spondylitis blood, it appeared, was a TCR beta motif of several highly homologous variants.

Turning to this clonotype: Antigen unknown.

A single record per CDR3 protein comes from TCRdb applying MiXCR to the 5' RACE reads. Here the sample spans over 450,000 distinct CDR3 sequences, over 9.5% being singletons. Germline assignment: CDR1 MGHRA and CDR2 YSYEKL. The CDR3 is 15 residues long. Trimming took off 1 base at V and 2 bases at J, with 9 bases between the two ends. The sequence came from a male donor with ankylosing spondylitis. Sequenced: blood, either unsorted or a sorted T cell fraction (not recorded which). The chain couples TRBV4-1 to TRBJ2-1, with D possibly TRBD2 on 6 matching bases. The CDR3 here is CASSQGDWAYNEQFF. The DNA for the CDR3 is TGCGCCAGCAGCCAAGGGGACTGGGCCTACAATGAGCAGTTCTTC.